The next 18 T cell receptor beta chains were all read from a single sample in a study of cytomegalovirus exposure and HLA in healthy donors. With 60 Vbeta and 13 Jbeta primers, the PCR was carried out. Using immunoSEQ multiplex PCR, the repertoire was profiled, and TCRdb retains in-frame clones only, with some absent. The sample has roughly 160,000 clones; roughly 80% are singletons. Sequencing was done on a sample of PBMCs. The receptors here all came from a woman in her 30s in good health and CMV-seropositive.

This clone was seen a single time. This sample includes further DNA sequences coding for the same CDR3. The V call is TRBV7-3, the J call TRBJ2-2; 14 bases are shared with TRBD2. The V segment lost 5 bases and the J segment 3 bases; nucleotides outside the gene matches: 11. The germline gives CDR1 SGHTA, CDR2 FQGTGA. CDR3 length: 19 residues. CDR3 nucleotide sequence: TGTGCCAGCAGCCCCAGGACTAGCGGGGGGCGACGTCACACCGGGGAGCTGTTTTTT. Its translation is CASSPRTSGGRRHTGELFF.

This clone was recorded a few times. V usage is TRBV11-2 and J usage is TRBJ2-2, with 9 bases aligning to TRBD2. The V and J ends lost 2 bases and 2 bases, in that order; junction bases with no gene match: 9. This CDR3 comprises 18 residues. Germline CDR1 SGHAT, CDR2 FQNNGV. CDR3 in amino acids: CASSLRPAGGRNTGELFF. CDR3 bases: TGTGCCAGCAGCTTACGACCAGCGGGGGGCCGTAACACCGGGGAGCTGTTTTTT.

The V call is TRBV7-2, the J call TRBJ2-3; 7 nucleotides match TRBD1. Per germline, CDR1 SGHTA and CDR2 FQGNSA. The CDR3 runs to 14 residues. V lost 5 bases and J lost 4; bases outside the gene matches: 6. CDR3 coding DNA: TGTGCCAGCAGCGCGATGGGACAGTCAGATACGCAGTATTTT. As protein: CASSAMGQSDTQYF. The full variable domain, its missing parts supplied by reference TRBV7-2 and TRBJ2-3, is GAGVSQSPSNKVTEKGKDVELRCDPISGHTALYWYRQSLGQGLEFLIYFQGNSAPDKSGLPSDRFSAERTGGSVSTLTIQRTQQEDSAVYLCASSAMGQSDTQYFGPGTRLTVL.

This chain's CDR3 is CASSFRQRTYGYTF. In DNA, the CDR3 is TGTGCCAGCAGCTTTAGACAGAGAACCTATGGCTACACCTTC. The V gene is TRBV5-6, the J gene TRBJ1-2; TRBD1 might be the D (5 bases). V dropped 2 bases and J dropped 4 bases, with 12 bases sitting between them. Germline V gives CDR1 SGHDT, CDR2 YYEEEE. The CDR3 has 14 residues.

The chain links TRBV27 to TRBJ1-4; 7 bases are shared with TRBD1. The junction had 8 bases not matched to a gene; V was cut back by 8 bases and J by 5 bases. This CDR3 is built from 14 residues. Germline V gene lookup returns CDR1 MNHEY and CDR2 SMNVEV (reference sequence). Written as DNA, the CDR3 is TGTGCCAGCCGGAGAGGGACAGCAAATGAAAAACTGTTTTTT. Encoded protein: CASRRGTANEKLFF. The whole variable domain, filled in from reference TRBV27 and TRBJ1-4, reads EAQVTQNPRYLITVTGKKLTVTCSQNMNHEYMSWYRQDPGLGLRQIYYSMNVEVTDKGDVPEGYKVSRKEKRNFPLILESPSPNQTSLYFCASRRGTANEKLFFGSGTQLSVL.

V gene TRBV9 combines with J gene TRBJ2-1; 8 nucleotides align to TRBD2. Trimming cost V 4 bases and J 7 bases; bases outside gene matches: 7. Germline V gene sequence: CDR1 SGDLS, CDR2 YYNGEE. The CDR3 has 14 amino acids. This CDR3 is CASSPRTGGNEQFF. The CDR3 coding sequence is TGTGCCAGCAGCCCACGGACGGGGGGGAATGAGCAGTTCTTC.

The count of this clone is one. The rearrangement uses TRBV7-3 and TRBJ2-3; D perhaps matches TRBD1 (6 bases). The germline V gene has CDR1 SGHTA and CDR2 FQGTGA. Trimming shortened V by 5 bases and J by 1 base, and 16 bases separated the two germline ends. The CDR3 length is 16 residues. In DNA, the CDR3 is TGTGCCAGCAGCCCCTTCAGGGGTTCTCGCACAGATACGCAGTATTTT. Its translation is CASSPFRGSRTDTQYF. Using reference TRBV7-3 and TRBJ2-3 for the parts outside the CDR3, the full variable domain is GAGVSQTPSNKVTEKGKYVELRCDPISGHTALYWYRQSLGQGPEFLIYFQGTGAADDSGLPNDRFFAVRPEGSVSTLKIQRTERGDSAVYLCASSPFRGSRTDTQYFGPGTRLTVL.

The table lists this clone with a few counts. The chain recombines TRBV6-5 with TRBJ2-7; 8 nucleotides align to TRBD2. The CDR3 has 13 amino acids. Germline assignment: CDR1 MNHEY and CDR2 SVGAGI. V shed 2 bases and J 6 bases; nucleotides not matched to a gene: 3. The CDR3 region is CASSYTGGLEQYF. CDR3 bases: TGTGCCAGCAGTTACACGGGGGGGCTCGAGCAGTACTTC.

The CDR3 region has the DNA TGTGCCAGCAGCCAAGGGGTCGCCAGGGGAACAGCTTTCTTT. The encoded protein is CASSQGVARGTAFF. This chain joins TRBV14 and TRBJ1-1; tentatively, D is TRBD1 (6 bases). Germline assignment: CDR1 SGHDN and CDR2 FVKESK. Between the trimmed V and J ends, which lost 1 base and 10 bases, there was a span of 16 bases. The CDR3 has 14 amino acids.

The chain uses TRBV5-5 and TRBJ1-2, with TRBD1 matching 7 bases. The CDR3 covers 13 residues. With 4 bases clipped from V and 7 bases from J, the junction kept 7 bases outside the gene matches. The germline CDR1 and CDR2 sequences are SGHKS and YYEKEE (reference sequence). This chain's CDR3 is CASSPTGVPGYTF. In DNA form, the CDR3 reads TGTGCCAGCAGCCCTACAGGGGTCCCTGGCTACACCTTC.

The chain carries TRBV4-2 and TRBJ2-1, with 8 nucleotides matching TRBD2. After removal of 4 bases from V and 5 bases from J, the junction contained 7 bases not matched to a gene. Per the germline V gene, CDR1 is LGHNA and CDR2 is YNFKEQ. The CDR3 contains 15 residues. CDR3 sequence reads: CASSPKEAGDNEQFF. Here the CDR3 DNA reads TGTGCCAGCAGCCCAAAGGAAGCGGGGGACAATGAGCAGTTCTTC.

In this sample, this clone turned up a few times. The chain combines TRBV18 with TRBJ1-4; 8 bases match TRBD1. This CDR3 has 15 amino acids. Germline CDR1 is KGHSH and CDR2 is LQKENI. Losses at the gene ends were 4 bases for V and 4 bases for J; bases not matched to a gene: 5. CDR3 in DNA: TGTGCCAGCTCACGGGGGACAGGCCTTAATGAAAAACTGTTTTTT. Encoded protein: CASSRGTGLNEKLFF.

The J gene is TRBJ1-1, the V gene TRBV9, with D tentatively TRBD1 (5 bases). The V end lost 0 bases, the J end lost 6 bases, and 9 bases lay between the germline ends. CDR3 length equals 13 residues. Germline CDR1 and CDR2: SGDLS and YYNGEE. The CDR3 bases are TGTGCCAGCAGCGTAGTTGGGGGGGCTGAAGCTTTCTTT. Protein sequence: CASSVVGGAEAFF.

This clone was found a few times. The chain couples TRBV7-2 to TRBJ2-2, with 10 bases that match TRBD2. The CDR3 has 15 amino acids. Germline V CDR1 and CDR2: SGHTA, FQGNSA. V lost 5 bases to trimming and J lost 4 bases; unmatched junction nucleotides: 4. The CDR3 DNA is TGTGCCAGCAGCCAACTAGCGGGGCTCACCGGGGAGCTGTTTTTT. As protein: CASSQLAGLTGELFF.

The chain carries TRBV18 and TRBJ1-1, with 9 bases aligning to TRBD1. Germline V lookup: CDR1 KGHSH, CDR2 LQKENI. This CDR3 has 14 residues. V gave up 7 bases and J gave up 6 bases; unmatched junction bases: 9. CDR3 bases: TGTGCCAGCTTCCAGGACAGGGGTATTTCTGAAGCTTTCTTT. Encoded protein: CASFQDRGISEAFF. Full variable domain (outside the CDR3, taken from reference TRBV18 and TRBJ1-1): NAGVMQNPRHLVRRRGQEARLRCSPMKGHSHVYWYRQLPEEGLKFMVYLQKENIIDESGMPKERFSAEFPKEGPSILRIQQVVRGDSAAYFCASFQDRGISEAFFGQGTRLTVV.

J is TRBJ2-3 and V is TRBV2, with 10 bases aligning to TRBD2. V lost 0 bases, J lost 5 bases, and 8 bases stayed unmatched. Germline V lookup: CDR1 SNHLY, CDR2 FYNNEI. This CDR3 contains 17 residues. DNA of the CDR3: TGTGCCAGCAGTGAAGCCAGAACTAGCGGGGTCCTAGATACGCAGTATTTT. Encoded protein: CASSEARTSGVLDTQYF.

The V call is TRBV6-6, the J call TRBJ1-5; TRBD1 is a possible D gene (5 bases). The CDR3 spans 16 residues. Germline values: CDR1 MNHNY, CDR2 SVGAGI (reference sequence). Trimming removed 2 bases at V and 6 bases at J, with 17 bases between. The CDR3 reads CASSYGLGGEGQPQHF. CDR3 sequence (DNA): TGTGCCAGCAGTTACGGTCTCGGGGGGGAAGGTCAGCCCCAGCATTTT.

The rearrangement uses TRBV15 and TRBJ2-7; 12 bases fit TRBD1. Germline loops: CDR1 LNHNV, CDR2 YYDKDF (reference sequence). The CDR3 loop spans 13 amino acids. Trimming at V came to 6 bases and at J to 7 bases, leaving 4 bases not matched to a gene. Here the CDR3 reads CATRGQGAREQYF. The CDR3, as DNA: TGTGCCACCAGGGGACAGGGGGCGCGGGAGCAGTACTTC.